The clone carrying this T cell receptor (beta chain) came up many times. These data belong to a study of regulatory T cells in long-lasting Graves disease. This sample's time point: newly diagnosed GD, antithyroid drugs for less than 3 months. RNA isolated from PBMCs was used to make the TCR library. This CDR3 is 13 amino acids long. V shed 6 bases and J 9 bases; nucleotides not matched to a gene: 7. In germline, CDR1 is SNHLY, CDR2 FYNNEI. Combining iRepertoire HTBI primers with Arm-PCR of CDR3 regions, the authors built TCR beta libraries. MiXCR, run by TCRdb on the multiplex PCR reads, gives a single entry per CDR3 protein. The sample contains about 240,000 distinct CDR3 sequences, 20% to 25% of which appear only once.

V and J are TRBV2 and TRBJ2-1; 8 bases match TRBD1. Material: peripheral blood mononuclear cells (PBMCs), obtained at new diagnosis, from a patient treated with antithyroid drugs. This TCR was sampled from a female donor with Graves disease. The CDR3 loop reads CASRRDRNLEQFF. In nucleotides, the CDR3 is TGTGCCAGCAGACGGGACAGGAACCTTGAGCAGTTCTTC.